These 27 T cell receptor beta chains were sequenced from one sample in a study of OX40 agonist ivuxolimab in advanced cancers. Assay: immunoSEQ multiplex PCR; the TCRdb copy retains only in-frame clones and omits some. The sample consists of 60,000 to 70,000 clones, approximately 86% of them appearing once. Here the sequenced sample was CD4+ or CD8+ T cells sorted from blood, taken in a trial of the OX40 agonist ivuxolimab. These receptors were taken from an adult with an advanced solid tumor such as melanoma, head and neck, liver or kidney cancer.

This rearrangement joins TRBV19 to TRBJ2-2; D is ambiguous. CDR1 is LNHDA and CDR2 is SQIVND in the germline V gene (reference sequence). This CDR3 region has 16 residues. Deletions cut 7 bases from V and 5 bases from J, with 20 bases between. Written as DNA, the CDR3 is TGTGCCAGTAAGGTGGGCCAGGCGTTTGGAACCGGGGAGCTGTTTTTT. This gives the protein CASKVGQAFGTGELFF.

A single count supports this clone. V gene TRBV2 combines with J gene TRBJ2-2; 10 nucleotides agree with TRBD2. Germline lookup yields CDR1 SNHLY and CDR2 FYNNEI. The CDR3 is 18 residues long. Trimming removed 8 bases from V and 0 bases from J; junction bases left unmatched: 12. The CDR3 region has the DNA TGTGCCAGCTCCGGACTAGCGGCCTTATACGCGAACACCGGGGAGCTGTTTTTT. It specifies CASSGLAALYANTGELFF.

V is TRBV5-6 and J is TRBJ1-2, with 8 bases lining up with TRBD1. The CDR3 runs 14 residues. CDR1 and CDR2 (germline): SGHDT, YYEEEE. Trimming took 2 bases from V and 8 from J; bases not matched to a gene: 8. CDR3 sequence: CASSLPGTGEGYTF. The CDR3 DNA reads TGTGCCAGCAGCTTACCCGGGACAGGAGAAGGCTACACCTTC.

The gene calls are TRBV28 and TRBJ2-3; 10 nucleotides line up with TRBD2. J lost 3 bases, V lost 7 bases, and 4 bases had no gene match. Germline CDR1 reads MDHEN; CDR2 reads SYDVKM. The CDR3 runs to 14 residues. The CDR3 region is CASIPSGRTDTQYF. CDR3 nucleotide sequence: TGTGCCAGCATCCCTAGCGGGAGAACAGATACGCAGTATTTT.

The chain joins TRBV30 to TRBJ2-2; D unclear. Germline-derived CDR1 and CDR2 are GTSNPN and SVGIG (reference sequence). V lost 5 bases to trimming and J lost 4 bases, with 14 bases between them. The CDR3 contains 14 residues. CDR3 in amino acids: CAWHLGRTTGELFF. The CDR3 region has the DNA TGTGCCTGGCACCTTGGTCGGACCACCGGGGAGCTGTTTTTT.

The chain uses TRBV19 and TRBJ2-7; D is perhaps TRBD1 or TRBD2 (5 bases each). CDR1 and CDR2 from the germline V gene are LNHDA and SQIVND (reference sequence). The CDR3 consists of 16 residues. The V end was cut by 5 bases, the J end by 5 bases, with 22 bases between. The CDR3 DNA sequence: TGTGCCAGTAGTTCTAGGGACCTTCCAGCTCCTCACGAGCAGTACTTC. Its protein is CASSSRDLPAPHEQYF.

The genes are TRBV4-3 and TRBJ1-5, with D perhaps TRBD1 (5 bases). CDR3 length equals 14 residues. The germline V and J ends were trimmed by 7 bases and 6 bases, with 16 bases remaining between them. Germline CDR1 is LGHNA and CDR2 is YSLEER. This CDR3 is CASIQGRVAQPQHF. CDR3 coding DNA: TGCGCCAGCATTCAAGGCAGGGTTGCTCAGCCCCAGCATTTT.

The chain joins TRBV7-9 to TRBJ2-1; no clear D gene. Trimming shortened V by 3 bases and J by 12 bases, and 12 bases separated the two germline ends. This CDR3 region has 12 residues. Germline loops: CDR1 SEHNR, CDR2 FQNEAQ (reference sequence). The CDR3 DNA sequence: TGTGCCAGCAGCTTTGATACTGGGCCGCAGTTCTTC. It yields the protein CASSFDTGPQFF.

This clone was observed once. This chain joins TRBV12-1 and TRBJ1-3. TRBV12-1 is a listed pseudogene. This CDR3 spans 15 amino acids. The CDR3 DNA is TGTGCCAGCAGCTTATATGGCCCGGGGGGAAACACCATATATTTT. Protein product: CASSLYGPGGNTIYF.

This chain uses TRBV19 with TRBJ2-7; maybe TRBD2 (5 bases). This CDR3 is 13 amino acids long. Trimming took 8 bases from V and 3 from J, leaving 14 bases between them. In germline, CDR1 is LNHDA, CDR2 SQIVND (reference sequence). The CDR3 coding sequence is TGTGCCAGTTCGACGGGATTGGGCTACGAGCAGTACTTC. This translates into CASSTGLGYEQYF.

The CDR3 here is CASRLDRELSPPTTRSYEQYF. The CDR3 DNA reads TGTGCCAGCAGATTAGACAGGGAACTTAGCCCCCCTACTACACGGTCCTACGAGCAGTACTTC. This chain connects TRBV21-1 to TRBJ2-7; TRBD1, as called in the table, went unchecked against the DNA. TRBV21-1 has pseudogene status. The length of the CDR3 is 21 residues.

This clone was found a few times. The chain couples TRBV19 to TRBJ1-1, with 8 bases fitting TRBD1. V shed 5 bases, J shed 1 base, and the junction held 3 bases outside the gene matches. The length of the CDR3 is 14 residues. Germline V gives CDR1 LNHDA, CDR2 SQIVND (reference sequence). CDR3 DNA sequence: TGTGCCAGTAGTCGACAGGGGAAGAACACTGAAGCTTTCTTT. This gives the protein CASSRQGKNTEAFF.

This sequence joins TRBV6-5 and TRBJ1-4, with TRBD1 identical over 7 bases. With V trimmed by 0 bases and J by 7 bases, 5 bases remained unmatched. CDR3 length: 15 amino acids. CDR1 and CDR2 (germline): MNHEY, SVGAGI. DNA for the CDR3: TGTGCCAGCAGTTACTCGACAGGGCGGGTTGAAAAACTGTTTTTT. Translation gives CASSYSTGRVEKLFF.

V and J are TRBV6-4 and TRBJ1-1; the D is unclear. V gave up 5 bases and J gave up 1 base, with 8 bases separating them. Germline V gene sequence: CDR1 MRHNA, CDR2 SNTAGT. The length of the CDR3 is 13 residues. CDR3 in DNA: TGTGCCAGCAGTACGGGTAGGAACACTGAAGCTTTCTTT. The encoded protein is CASSTGRNTEAFF.

The rearrangement uses TRBV5-4 and TRBJ2-5, with 10 bases fitting TRBD2. Per the germline V gene, CDR1 is SGHNT and CDR2 is YYREEE (reference sequence). This CDR3 region has 16 residues. Trimming took 1 base from V and 4 from J; bases not matched to a gene: 7. The CDR3 reads CASSLSSGGAPETQYF. The CDR3 coding sequence is TGTGCCAGCAGCTTGAGCAGCGGGGGGGCCCCAGAGACCCAGTACTTC.

The gene calls are TRBV5-1 and TRBJ1-6; unclear D gene. The CDR3 runs 13 residues. Germline-derived CDR1 and CDR2 are SGHRS and YFSETQ. The V and J ends lost 0 bases and 9 bases respectively, with 7 bases between them. Here the CDR3 reads CASSLGRVSPLHF. CDR3 nucleotides: TGCGCCAGCAGCTTGGGGAGGGTTTCACCCCTCCACTTT.

The rearrangement uses TRBV10-3 and TRBJ1-6; D is possibly TRBD1 (6 bases). Germline V gene data show CDR1 as ENHRY and CDR2 as SYGVKD. The CDR3 covers 15 residues. The V end lost 7 bases, the J end lost 5 bases, and 15 bases lay between the germline ends. CDR3 coding DNA: TGTGCCATCACTCCGGGACAAATGAATAATTCACCCCTCCACTTT. This codes for CAITPGQMNNSPLHF.

This clone was observed a handful of times. V usage is TRBV30 and J usage is TRBJ1-5, with TRBD1 identical over 9 bases. The CDR3 contains 13 residues. The V segment lost 5 bases and the J segment 9 bases; nucleotides outside the gene matches: 8. CDR1 is GTSNPN, CDR2 SVGIG, per germline (reference sequence). CDR3 protein: CAWADRGLRPQHF. In DNA form, the CDR3 reads TGTGCCTGGGCGGACAGGGGATTGAGGCCCCAGCATTTT.

V and J are TRBV18 and TRBJ1-4; D remains unclear. CDR1 is KGHSH, CDR2 LQKENI, per germline. The V and J ends lost 0 bases and 7 bases respectively, with 9 bases between them. The CDR3 sequence is 14 residues long. The CDR3, as DNA: TGTGCCAGCTCACCACCGGGCTCAGGTGAAAAACTGTTTTTT. Encoded protein: CASSPPGSGEKLFF.

The genes are TRBV6-1 and TRBJ2-1; TRBD2 matches at 10 bases. The CDR3 extends over 16 amino acids. V lost 4 bases to trimming and J lost 7 bases; unmatched junction nucleotides: 10. Germline assignment: CDR1 MNHNS and CDR2 SASEGT. In DNA, the CDR3 is TGTGCCAGCAGTGGGACCCGGACTAGCGGTAATAATGAGCAGTTCTTC. Translation: CASSGTRTSGNNEQFF.

This chain uses TRBV6-6 with TRBJ2-7; possible D gene TRBD2, 5 bases. Germline-derived CDR1 and CDR2 are MNHNY and SVGAGI (reference sequence). The CDR3 consists of 14 residues. V shed 6 bases and J shed 3 bases, with 15 bases lying between them. The CDR3 is CASSRPEGVYEQYF. The CDR3 coding sequence is TGTGCCAGCAGCCGCCCTGAGGGAGTCTACGAGCAGTACTTC.

V gene TRBV7-9 combines with J gene TRBJ2-1, with TRBD2 identical over 13 bases. Trimming cost V 3 bases and J 4 bases; bases outside gene matches: 3. This CDR3 region has 16 residues. The germline V gene has CDR1 SEHNR and CDR2 FQNEAQ (reference sequence). Written as DNA, the CDR3 is TGTGCCAGCAGCTTTGGACTAGCGGGAGCGTACAATGAGCAGTTCTTC. It specifies CASSFGLAGAYNEQFF. The full variable domain, its missing parts supplied by reference TRBV7-9 and TRBJ2-1, is DTGVSQNPRHKITKRGQNVTFRCDPISEHNRLYWYRQTLGQGPEFLTYFQNEAQLEKSRLLSDRFSAERPKGSFSTLEIQRTEQGDSAMYLCASSFGLAGAYNEQFFGPGTRLTVL.

CDR3 sequence (DNA): TGTGCCAGCAGCTCTAGCGGGGGCGACACCGGGGAGCTGTTTTTT. It is translated as CASSSSGGDTGELFF. The V gene is TRBV7-2, the J gene TRBJ2-2; 10 positions match TRBD2. This CDR3 has 15 residues. Germline CDR1 is SGHTA and CDR2 is FQGNSA. With 4 bases clipped from V and 3 bases from J, the junction kept 2 bases outside the gene matches.

V is TRBV30 and J is TRBJ1-5; 10 bases line up with TRBD1. V gave up 0 bases and J gave up 7 bases; unmatched junction bases: 6. CDR1 and CDR2 (germline): GTSNPN, SVGIG (reference sequence). The CDR3 spans 15 residues. CDR3 bases: TGTGCCTGGAGTGTGGGACAGGGGACAAACCAGCCCCAGCATTTT. Protein sequence: CAWSVGQGTNQPQHF.

The rearrangement joins TRBV27 to TRBJ1-5, with 8 bases lining up with TRBD1. The CDR3 length is 14 residues. Germline trimming cut 8 bases from V and 10 bases from J; bases unmatched to any gene: 13. From germline, CDR1 is MNHEY and CDR2 SMNVEV (reference sequence). CDR3 sequence reads: CASATAGGLFPQHF. The CDR3 DNA reads TGTGCCAGCGCCACCGCAGGGGGCCTTTTTCCCCAGCATTTT.

The chain carries TRBV11-2 and TRBJ2-3, with D maybe TRBD1 (6 bases). This CDR3 is built from 15 residues. V gave up 5 bases and J gave up 5 bases, with 17 bases separating them. CDR1 and CDR2 from the germline V gene are SGHAT and FQNNGV. This CDR3 reads CASSGAFRGRDTQYF. The DNA for the CDR3 is TGTGCCAGCAGCGGCGCTTTCAGGGGAAGAGATACGCAGTATTTT.

The chain employs TRBV11-2 and TRBJ2-7; possibly TRBD1 for D (5 bases). Germline V lookup: CDR1 SGHAT, CDR2 FQNNGV. V shed 0 bases and J shed 6 bases, with 12 bases lying between them. The CDR3 is 14 residues long. The chain's CDR3 is CASSLDPKGLEQYF. Written as DNA, the CDR3 is TGTGCCAGCAGCTTAGATCCTAAGGGGCTCGAGCAGTACTTC.